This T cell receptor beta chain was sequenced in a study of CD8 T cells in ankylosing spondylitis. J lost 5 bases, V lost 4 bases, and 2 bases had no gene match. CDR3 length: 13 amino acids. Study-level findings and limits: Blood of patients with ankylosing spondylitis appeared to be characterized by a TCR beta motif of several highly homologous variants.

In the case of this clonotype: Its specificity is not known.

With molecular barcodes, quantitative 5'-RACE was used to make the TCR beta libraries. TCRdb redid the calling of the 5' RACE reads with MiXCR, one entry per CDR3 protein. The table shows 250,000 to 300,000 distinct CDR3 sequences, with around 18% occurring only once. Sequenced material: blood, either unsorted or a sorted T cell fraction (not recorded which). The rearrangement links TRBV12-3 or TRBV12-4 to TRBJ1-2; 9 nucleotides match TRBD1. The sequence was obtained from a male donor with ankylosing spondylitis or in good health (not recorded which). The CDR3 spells CASSWGTGYGYTF. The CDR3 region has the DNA TGTGCCAGCAGTTGGGGGACAGGGTATGGCTACACCTTC.